One TCR beta chain is described in this entry. Genomic DNA constituted the template upon which TCR beta VDJ and CDR3 profiling was performed. TCRdb used MiXCR to reprocess the reads, holding one entry per CDR3 protein. This table holds about 81,000 distinct CDR3 sequences, about half found once. The sample belongs to a study of CD8+CD57+ T cells in acquired aplastic anemia. Trimming removed 4 bases from V and 7 bases from J; junction bases left unmatched: 15. The CDR3 is 17 amino acids. CDR1 and CDR2 from the germline V gene are KGHDR and SFDVKD. The origin of this receptor is a human donor in good health, serving as a control. The sequenced material came from sorted CD4+, CD8+, or CD8+CD57+ T cells (not recorded which) from PBMCs. This rearrangement joins TRBV24-1 to TRBJ2-7; 10 positions agree with TRBD2. In DNA, the CDR3 is TGTGCCACCAGTGAAGCCGGGACTAGCGCGGTTTTGGGAGAGCAGTACTTC. Translating it yields CATSEAGTSAVLGEQYF.